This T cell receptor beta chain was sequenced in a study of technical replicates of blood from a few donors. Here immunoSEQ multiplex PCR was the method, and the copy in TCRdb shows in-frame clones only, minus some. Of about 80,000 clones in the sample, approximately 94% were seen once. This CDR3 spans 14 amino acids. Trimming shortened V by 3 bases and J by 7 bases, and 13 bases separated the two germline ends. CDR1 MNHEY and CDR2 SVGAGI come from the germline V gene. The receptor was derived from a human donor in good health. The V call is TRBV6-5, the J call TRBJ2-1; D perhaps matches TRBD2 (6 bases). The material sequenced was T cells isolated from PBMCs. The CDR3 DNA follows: TGTGCCAGCAGTTATGGCGGGACGGGTAATGAGCAGTTCTTC. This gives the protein CASSYGGTGNEQFF.